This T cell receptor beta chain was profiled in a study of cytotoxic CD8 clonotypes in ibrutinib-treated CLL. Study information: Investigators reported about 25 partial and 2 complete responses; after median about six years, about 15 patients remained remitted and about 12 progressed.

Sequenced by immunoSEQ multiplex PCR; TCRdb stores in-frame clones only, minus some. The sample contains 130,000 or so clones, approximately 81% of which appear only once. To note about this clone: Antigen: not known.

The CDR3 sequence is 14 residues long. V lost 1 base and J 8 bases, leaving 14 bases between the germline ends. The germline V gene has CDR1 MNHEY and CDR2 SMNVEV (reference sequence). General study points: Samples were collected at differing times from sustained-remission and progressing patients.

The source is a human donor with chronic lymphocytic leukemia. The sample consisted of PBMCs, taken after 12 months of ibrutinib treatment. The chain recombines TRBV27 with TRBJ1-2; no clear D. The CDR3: CASSLWNSHGGYTF. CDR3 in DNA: TGTGCCAGCAGTTTATGGAACAGTCACGGCGGCTACACCTTC.